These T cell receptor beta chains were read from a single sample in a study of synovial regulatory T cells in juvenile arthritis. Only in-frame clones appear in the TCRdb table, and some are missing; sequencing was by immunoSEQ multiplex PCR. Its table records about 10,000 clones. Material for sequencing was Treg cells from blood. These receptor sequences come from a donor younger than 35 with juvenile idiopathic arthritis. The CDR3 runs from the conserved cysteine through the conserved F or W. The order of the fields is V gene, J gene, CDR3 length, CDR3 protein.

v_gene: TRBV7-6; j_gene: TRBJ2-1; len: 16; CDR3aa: CASSLVGAGPYNEQFF
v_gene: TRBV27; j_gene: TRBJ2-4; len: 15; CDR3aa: CASSLTGTSRNIQYF
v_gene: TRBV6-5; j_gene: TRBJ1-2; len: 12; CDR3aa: CASSFGGLGYTF
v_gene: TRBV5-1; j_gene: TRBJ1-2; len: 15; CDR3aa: CASSSSDRTGYGYTF
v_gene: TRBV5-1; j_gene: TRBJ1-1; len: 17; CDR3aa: CASSLGTGVGVNTEAFF
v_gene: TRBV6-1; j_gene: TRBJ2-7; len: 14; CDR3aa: CASSDPRVLYEQYF
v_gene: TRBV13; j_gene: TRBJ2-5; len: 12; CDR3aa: CASSNFRETQYF
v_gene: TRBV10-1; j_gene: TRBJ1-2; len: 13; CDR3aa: CASSGQPNYGYTF
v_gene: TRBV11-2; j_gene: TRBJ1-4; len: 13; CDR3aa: CASSLSVGEKLFF
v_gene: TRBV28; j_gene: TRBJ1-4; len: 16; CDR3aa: CASRAGTGGTNEKLFF
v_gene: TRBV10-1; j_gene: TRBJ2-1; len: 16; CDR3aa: CASSEDRAGGPNEQFF
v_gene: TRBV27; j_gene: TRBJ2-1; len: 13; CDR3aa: CASSFLGRNEQFF
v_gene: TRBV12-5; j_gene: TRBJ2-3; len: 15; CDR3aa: CASGLGRGGTDTQYF
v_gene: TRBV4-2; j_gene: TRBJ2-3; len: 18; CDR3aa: CASSQEWASGRVTDTQYF
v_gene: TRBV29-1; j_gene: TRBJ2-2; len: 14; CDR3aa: CSVAPRQDTGELFF
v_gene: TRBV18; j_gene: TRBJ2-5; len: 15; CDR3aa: CASSSSGKGQETQYF
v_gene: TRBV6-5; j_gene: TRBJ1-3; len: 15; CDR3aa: CASRERGTGGNTIYF
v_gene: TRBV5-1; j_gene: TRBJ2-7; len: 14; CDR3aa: CASSLVYRTYEQYF
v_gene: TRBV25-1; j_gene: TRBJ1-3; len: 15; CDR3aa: CASSEWDRETHTIYF
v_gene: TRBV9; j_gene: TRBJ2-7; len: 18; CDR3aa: CASSAGELAGGFNYEQYF
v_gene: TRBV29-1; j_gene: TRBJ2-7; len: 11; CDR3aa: CSVTGLNEQYF
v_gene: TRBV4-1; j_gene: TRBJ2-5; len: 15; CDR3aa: CASSYGEREQETQYF
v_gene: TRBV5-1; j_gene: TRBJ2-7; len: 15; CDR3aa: CASSLIGQRTYEQYF
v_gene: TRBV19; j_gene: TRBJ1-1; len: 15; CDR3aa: CASSPGDRGNTEAFF
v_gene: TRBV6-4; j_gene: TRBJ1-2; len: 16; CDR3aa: CASSERSQPTLGGYTF
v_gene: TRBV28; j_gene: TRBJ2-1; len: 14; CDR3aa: CASSFSSAGGEQFF